The clone carrying this TCR beta chain appeared once. There are 12 residues in the CDR3. From germline, CDR1 is LNHDA and CDR2 SQIVND (reference sequence). The V and J ends lost 5 bases and 6 bases respectively, with 8 bases between them. Assay: immunoSEQ multiplex PCR; the TCRdb copy retains only in-frame clones and omits some. The repertoire includes about 94,000 clones, 90% of them detected once, and around 8% sits in the top ten. These data originate in a study of T cell responses to AZD1222 COVID-19 vaccine. The V call is TRBV19, the J call TRBJ2-4; D uncertain. The TCR comes from an adult in good health. The input for sequencing was peripheral blood, taken on day 0 of AZD1222 vaccination. CDR3 loop: CASSVGRNIQYF. The CDR3 DNA reads TGTGCCAGTAGTGTTGGAAGAAACATTCAGTACTTC. The whole variable domain, remainder taken from reference TRBV19 and TRBJ2-4, is DGGITQSPKYLFRKEGQNVTLSCEQNLNHDAMYWYRQDPGQGLRLIYYSQIVNDFQKGDIAEGYSVSREKKESFPLTVTSAQKNPTAFYLCASSVGRNIQYFGAGTRLSVL.